What follows are 22 T cell receptor beta chains derived from one specimen sequenced in a study of T cell responses to AZD1222 COVID-19 vaccine. Here immunoSEQ multiplex PCR was the method, and the copy in TCRdb shows in-frame clones only, minus some. The sample lists 150,000 or so clones; around 92% were seen once. The sequencing here drew on peripheral blood, taken 28 days after the second AZD1222 dose. The receptors here all came from an adult who received the AZD1222 COVID-19 vaccine.

This clone appeared a single time. J is TRBJ2-7 and V is TRBV5-5; weak D call: TRBD1 (6 bases). Germline V CDR1 and CDR2: SGHKS, YYEKEE (reference sequence). Trimming left V 4 bases short and J 3 bases short, with 17 bases between. CDR3 length: 15 amino acids. For the CDR3, the DNA is TGTGCCAGCAGCCTCCAGACAGGCAGGGTCTACGAGCAGTACTTC. As protein: CASSLQTGRVYEQYF.

CDR3 in amino acids: CSVDRSGVAAFF. DNA for the CDR3: TGCAGCGTTGATAGGTCAGGGGTTGCAGCTTTCTTT. The J gene is TRBJ1-1, the V gene TRBV29-1; weak D call: TRBD1 (6 bases). Deletions cut 3 bases from V and 10 bases from J, with 15 bases between. Per the germline V gene, CDR1 is SQVTM and CDR2 is ANQGSEA. The CDR3 consists of 12 residues.

The CDR3 bases are TGTGCCATCGGGGGGCCGATGAACACTGAAGCTTTCTTT. Protein sequence: CAIGGPMNTEAFF. This sequence joins TRBV10-3 and TRBJ1-1; a weak D match, TRBD1 (6 bases). Trimming stripped 8 bases from V and 0 bases from J, with 10 bases between. Germline-derived CDR1 and CDR2 are ENHRY and SYGVKD. CDR3 length: 13 residues.

This chain links TRBV5-1 with TRBJ1-3; D is unresolved. CDR3 length equals 16 residues. Looked up from germline, CDR1 is SGHRS and CDR2 is YFSETQ. V was pared by 2 bases and J by 0 bases, with 12 bases between. The CDR3 region is CASSFSNSYSGNTIYF. CDR3 bases: TGCGCCAGCAGCTTTTCAAACAGTTACTCTGGAAACACCATATATTTT.

The rearrangement joins TRBV4-1 to TRBJ2-7; no clear D. The V and J ends lost 1 base and 6 bases respectively, with 4 bases between them. The CDR3 is 11 amino acids. Germline lookup yields CDR1 MGHRA and CDR2 YSYEKL. As DNA, the CDR3 is TGCGCCAGCAGCCAAGGCAGCGAGCAGTACTTC. As protein: CASSQGSEQYF.

This clone is medium-sized (0.01 to 0.1%) by share. The J gene is TRBJ1-1, the V gene TRBV7-9, with a tentative D call TRBD1 (5 bases). The CDR3 runs 14 residues. V was cut by 1 base and J by 5 bases, with 11 bases left in between. Germline V CDR1 and CDR2: SEHNR, FQNEAQ (reference sequence). DNA of the CDR3: TGTGCCAGCAGCTTAGAAGTGGGGCTTACTGAAGCTTTCTTT. Translating it yields CASSLEVGLTEAFF.

V and J are TRBV5-1 and TRBJ1-2; perhaps TRBD1 as D (5 bases). This CDR3 is built from 16 residues. The V end was cut by 4 bases, the J end by 2 bases, with 18 bases between. Germline V gene data show CDR1 as SGHRS and CDR2 as YFSETQ. The CDR3 loop is CASSPRGEVSNYGYTF. As DNA, the CDR3 is TGCGCCAGCAGCCCCCGAGGGGAGGTTTCAAACTATGGCTACACCTTC.

The rearrangement uses TRBV20-1 and TRBJ1-1; D is ambiguous. The CDR3 runs 11 residues. Trimming took 6 bases from V and 4 from J, leaving 9 bases between them. Germline CDR1 reads DFQATT; CDR2 reads SNEGSKA (reference sequence). The CDR3 DNA is TGCAGTGCCCGCAGGTTCACTGAAGCTTTCTTT. Amino acids: CSARRFTEAFF.

V is TRBV7-8 and J is TRBJ1-2, with D unclear. In germline, CDR1 is SGHVS, CDR2 FQNEAQ. This CDR3 region has 13 residues. V gave up 5 bases and J gave up 4 bases, with 11 bases separating them. In DNA form, the CDR3 reads TGTGCCAGCAGCCGACCGCCACCCTATGGCTACACCTTC. It codes for CASSRPPPYGYTF.

The chain carries TRBV9 and TRBJ1-2, with TRBD1 as a possible D gene (5 bases). CDR3 length: 13 amino acids. V lost 5 bases to trimming and J lost 4 bases, with 12 bases between them. Germline CDR1 SGDLS, CDR2 YYNGEE. This CDR3 reads CASRGDRPYGYTF. CDR3 DNA: TGTGCCAGCAGGGGCGACAGACCCTATGGCTACACCTTC. Full variable domain (remainder filled in from reference TRBV9 and TRBJ1-2): DSGVTQTPKHLITATGQRVTLRCSPRSGDLSVYWYQQSLDQGLQFLIQYYNGEERAKGNILERFSAQQFPDLHSELNLSSLELGDSALYFCASRGDRPYGYTFGSGTRLTVV.

This rearrangement joins TRBV7-6 to TRBJ1-2; 10 bases fit TRBD1. This CDR3 contains 14 residues. The ends lost 5 bases at V and 7 bases at J; junction bases unmatched: 7. Germline CDR1 SGHVS, CDR2 FNYEAQ. The CDR3 protein is CASSPRQGARGYTF. The CDR3 DNA reads TGTGCCAGCAGCCCGCGACAGGGGGCCCGTGGCTACACCTTC.

The chain uses TRBV9 and TRBJ2-2, with TRBD1 as a possible D gene (6 bases). The V and J ends lost 4 bases and 7 bases respectively, with 11 bases between them. CDR1 and CDR2 (germline): SGDLS, YYNGEE. The CDR3 consists of 13 residues. The CDR3 DNA reads TGTGCCAGCAGCCAACAGGGCCACGGGGAGCTGTTTTTT. Its protein is CASSQQGHGELFF.

This rearrangement joins TRBV19 to TRBJ2-5, with TRBD1 as a possible D gene (5 bases). This CDR3 region has 15 residues. The V gene's germline CDR1 is LNHDA and CDR2 SQIVND (reference sequence). Trimming removed 5 bases at V and 4 bases at J, with 17 bases between. CDR3 nucleotide sequence: TGTGCCAGTAGTTCCTATGACAGCGAGCGAGAGACCCAGTACTTC. Translated: CASSSYDSERETQYF.

V usage is TRBV6-2 or TRBV6-3 and J usage is TRBJ1-3; D is ambiguous. Trimming removed 5 bases at V and 7 bases at J, with 15 bases between. The CDR3 length is 14 residues. Germline assignment: CDR1 MNHEY and CDR2 SVGEGT. The CDR3 loop is CASSPRRVWNTIYF. CDR3 DNA: TGTGCCAGCAGTCCCCGACGGGTATGGAACACCATATATTTT.

In DNA, the CDR3 is TGTGCCAGTAGTTTTGCGGCAGTGAGCAATCAGCCCCAGCATTTT. It codes for CASSFAAVSNQPQHF. The V gene is TRBV19, the J gene TRBJ1-5; D is ambiguous. The V and J ends lost 5 bases and 1 base respectively, with 12 bases between them. In germline, CDR1 is LNHDA, CDR2 SQIVND (reference sequence). The CDR3 is made up of 15 amino acids. Full variable domain (outside the CDR3, taken from reference TRBV19 and TRBJ1-5): DGGITQSPKYLFRKEGQNVTLSCEQNLNHDAMYWYRQDPGQGLRLIYYSQIVNDFQKGDIAEGYSVSREKKESFPLTVTSAQKNPTAFYLCASSFAAVSNQPQHFGDGTRLSIL.

The genes are TRBV15 and TRBJ2-2, with D tentatively TRBD2 (5 bases). The CDR3 loop spans 15 amino acids. V lost 0 bases to trimming and J lost 2 bases, with 7 bases between them. CDR1 is LNHNV, CDR2 YYDKDF, per germline (reference sequence). Here the CDR3 reads CATSRDGGNTGELFF. In DNA, the CDR3 is TGTGCCACCAGCAGAGATGGAGGAAACACCGGGGAGCTGTTTTTT.

This clone was recorded only once. The V gene is TRBV27, the J gene TRBJ1-1, with D tentatively TRBD1 (5 bases). The CDR3 is 13 amino acids. CDR1 MNHEY and CDR2 SMNVEV come from the germline V gene (reference sequence). With 6 bases removed from V and 2 bases from J, the gap between germline ends came to 10 bases. Written as DNA, the CDR3 is TGTGCCAGCAGCCCCCAGGGAAACACTGAAGCTTTCTTT. It specifies CASSPQGNTEAFF.

The chain has TRBV12-3 or TRBV12-4 and TRBJ1-2; unclear D gene. V shed 3 bases and J shed 7 bases, with 9 bases lying between them. This CDR3 has 12 amino acids. DNA of the CDR3: TGTGCCAGCAGTTTCAGTGGGTCTGGCTACACCTTC. The encoded protein is CASSFSGSGYTF.

The V gene is TRBV2, the J gene TRBJ2-1; D unclear. This CDR3 is 11 amino acids long. Trimming cost V 7 bases and J 9 bases, with 10 bases left between them. Germline CDR1 reads SNHLY; CDR2 reads FYNNEI. In DNA, the CDR3 is TGTGCCAGCACTTACAATGTTGAGCAGTTCTTC. Its protein is CASTYNVEQFF.

The rearrangement links TRBV5-6 to TRBJ1-2; a weak D match, TRBD1 (5 bases). This CDR3 spans 15 amino acids. V was shortened by 0 bases and J by 5 bases, with 14 bases between the two germline ends. Germline loops: CDR1 SGHDT, CDR2 YYEEEE. The CDR3 nucleotides are TGTGCCAGCAGCTTGGACAGGATTTTTGTTTATGGCTACACCTTC. This translates into CASSLDRIFVYGYTF.

The chain is built from TRBV5-1 and TRBJ2-7; 7 bases agree with TRBD1. CDR3 length equals 13 residues. V was pared by 4 bases and J by 7 bases, with 8 bases of the junction left unmatched. Germline V CDR1 and CDR2: SGHRS, YFSETQ. For the CDR3, the DNA is TGCGCCAGCAGCGAGGGACAGTCGGGAGAGCAGTACTTC. This gives the protein CASSEGQSGEQYF.

The rearrangement joins TRBV29-1 to TRBJ2-3; weak D call: TRBD1 (5 bases). V was clipped by 6 bases and J by 0 bases, with 16 bases between them. Germline V gene data show CDR1 as SQVTM and CDR2 as ANQGSEA. CDR3 length equals 15 residues. CDR3 protein: CSVSDSTESTDTQYF. CDR3 DNA sequence: TGCAGCGTGAGTGACTCGACAGAGAGCACAGATACGCAGTATTTT.